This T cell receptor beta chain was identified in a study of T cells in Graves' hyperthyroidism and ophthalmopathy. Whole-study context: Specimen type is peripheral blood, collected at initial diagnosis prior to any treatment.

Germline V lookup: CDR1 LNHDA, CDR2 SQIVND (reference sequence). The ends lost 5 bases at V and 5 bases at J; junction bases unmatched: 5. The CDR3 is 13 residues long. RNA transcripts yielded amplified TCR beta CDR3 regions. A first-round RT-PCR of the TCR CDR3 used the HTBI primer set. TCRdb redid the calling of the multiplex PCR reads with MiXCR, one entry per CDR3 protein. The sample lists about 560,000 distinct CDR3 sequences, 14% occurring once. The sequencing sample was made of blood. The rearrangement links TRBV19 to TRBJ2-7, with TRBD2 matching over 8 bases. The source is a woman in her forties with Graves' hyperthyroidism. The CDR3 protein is CASSPGGVHEQYF. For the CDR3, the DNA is TGTGCCAGTAGTCCCGGGGGGGTCCACGAGCAGTACTTC.